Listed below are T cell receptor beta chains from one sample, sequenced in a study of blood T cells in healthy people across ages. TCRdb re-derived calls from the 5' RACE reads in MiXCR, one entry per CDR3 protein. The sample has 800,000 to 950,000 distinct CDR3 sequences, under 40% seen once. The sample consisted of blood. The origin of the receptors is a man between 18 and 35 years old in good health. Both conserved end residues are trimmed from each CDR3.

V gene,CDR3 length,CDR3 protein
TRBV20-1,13,SARHDREGGQPQH
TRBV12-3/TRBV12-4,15,ASSFSIVAGPSNEQF
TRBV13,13,AGSFSGGDYNEQF
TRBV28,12,ASSLTQARNEQF
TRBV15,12,ATSREGFISEAF
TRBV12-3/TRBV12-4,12,ATGRAGRTDTQY
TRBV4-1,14,ASSQGRLERQETQY
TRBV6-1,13,ASSSRDRVFHEQY
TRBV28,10,ASCTRNTEAF
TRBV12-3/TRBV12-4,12,ASSPTWGGQPQH
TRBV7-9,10,ASSLGARQQY
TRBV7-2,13,ASSSGTGESYGYT
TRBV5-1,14,ASNPIAPQGYNEQF
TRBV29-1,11,SVADRQNREQY
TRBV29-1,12,SVHKGSVRTEAF
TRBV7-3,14,ASSLTLDSATGELF
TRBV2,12,ASRLTGSYNEQF
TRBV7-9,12,ASSEDTRQETQY
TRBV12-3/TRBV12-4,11,ASSPGLAGPSD
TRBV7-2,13,ASSSEPGRQSPLH
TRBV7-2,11,ASSLDLNNEQF
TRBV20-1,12,SAPWGLTNEKLF
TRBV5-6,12,ASSGDEGFGEAF
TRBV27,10,ASGQRDYEQY
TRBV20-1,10,SAREDSNEQF
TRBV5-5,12,ASSLASTGGGQY
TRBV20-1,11,SAYSLKGYGYT
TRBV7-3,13,ASSLTWTEYNEQF
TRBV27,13,ASSPPGAAYNEQF
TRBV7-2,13,ASSLTGRNTDTQY